The present T cell receptor (beta chain) was sequenced within a study of blood T cell repertoires in COVID-19. Study overall: The United States, Italy and Spain provided the acute and convalescent COVID-19 samples. T cells, B-cell-depleted T cells, or PBMCs supplied cDNA or gDNA.

V shed 3 bases and J shed 5 bases, with 22 bases lying between them. Germline-derived CDR1 and CDR2 are SGHTA and FQGTGA. This CDR3 is 18 amino acids long. Residents of about 25 US areas, aged roughly 18 to 90 years, made up the participants. Assay used: immunoSEQ multiplex PCR; TCRdb lists only in-frame clones, some missing. The sample has 210,000 or so clones; over 75% are singletons. The V and J genes are TRBV7-3 and TRBJ2-2; possible D gene TRBD1, 8 bases. The clonotype comes from a young man with acute COVID-19. Sequenced sample: PBMCs or T cells enriched from blood (not recorded which). DNA of the CDR3: TGTGCCAGCAGCTTGGGGAGGGCCGGGACAGGCTCGACCGGGGAGCTGTTTTTT. Protein product: CASSLGRAGTGSTGELFF.